This passage covers 15 T cell receptor beta chains from one sample sequenced in a study of blood T cell repertoires in COVID-19. Here immunoSEQ multiplex PCR was the method, and the copy in TCRdb shows in-frame clones only, minus some. This sample has around 450,000 clones, with around 88% found just once. The sample was peripheral blood. These receptors originate from a young woman with acute or convalescent COVID-19.

V gene TRBV30 combines with J gene TRBJ1-1, with D tentatively TRBD1 (6 bases). The V end lost 4 bases, the J end lost 0 bases, and 12 bases lay between the germline ends. The germline V gene has CDR1 GTSNPN and CDR2 SVGIG (reference sequence). The CDR3 runs to 14 residues. The CDR3: CAWTTDSMNTEAFF. CDR3 bases: TGTGCCTGGACCACGGACAGCATGAACACTGAAGCTTTCTTT.

The CDR3 DNA sequence: TGCGCCAGCAGTGAAAAACAGGGGAACACTGAAGCTTTCTTT. Translated: CASSEKQGNTEAFF. This sequence joins TRBV10-1 and TRBJ1-1, with a weak D call TRBD1 (6 bases). Per germline, CDR1 WNHNN and CDR2 SYGVQD (reference sequence). V shed 3 bases and J shed 1 base, with 9 bases lying between them. The CDR3 length is 14 residues.

The chain combines TRBV5-1 with TRBJ1-5; TRBD1 might be the D (5 bases). Germline loops: CDR1 SGHRS, CDR2 YFSETQ. With 1 base removed from V and 8 bases from J, the gap between germline ends came to 16 bases. This CDR3 has 15 amino acids. DNA for the CDR3: TGCGCCAGCAGCTTGAACCCGGGGGAGTCTAAGCCCCAGCATTTT. This gives the protein CASSLNPGESKPQHF.

The rearrangement uses TRBV4-1 and TRBJ1-6; D ambiguous. The V end lost 1 base, the J end lost 8 bases, and 15 bases lay between the germline ends. This CDR3 contains 16 residues. CDR1 MGHRA and CDR2 YSYEKL come from the germline V gene. CDR3 loop: CASSQAFAQTDSPLHF. CDR3 nucleotides: TGCGCCAGCAGCCAAGCCTTTGCGCAAACCGATTCACCCCTCCACTTT.

The chain couples TRBV5-4 to TRBJ1-3; 10 bases are a match to TRBD1. Looked up from germline, CDR1 is SGHNT and CDR2 is YYREEE (reference sequence). This CDR3 contains 17 residues. The J segment lost 4 bases and the V segment lost 0 bases, leaving 7 bases of the junction unmatched. This CDR3 is CASSLGGPGQGGNTIYF. The CDR3 bases are TGTGCCAGCAGCTTGGGCGGACCGGGACAGGGGGGAAACACCATATATTTT.

This clone was picked up a small number of times. CDR3 sequence reads: CASTGLQGRYTF. The CDR3 DNA reads TGTGCCAGCACCGGACTACAGGGGCGCTACACCTTC. The genes are TRBV2 and TRBJ1-2; 7 positions match TRBD1. The CDR3 contains 12 residues. The germline V gene has CDR1 SNHLY and CDR2 FYNNEI. V was pared by 7 bases and J by 9 bases, with 8 bases of the junction left unmatched.

The J gene is TRBJ2-1, the V gene TRBV6-5; D may be TRBD2 (5 bases). V lost 8 bases, J lost 6 bases, and 14 bases lay in between. Germline V gene sequence: CDR1 MNHEY, CDR2 SVGAGI. CDR3 length: 13 amino acids. The CDR3 here is CASSVGVGNEQFF. CDR3 DNA: TGTGCCAGCTCGGTCGGGGTGGGCAATGAGCAGTTCTTC.

The genes are TRBV30 and TRBJ1-1; no reliable D call. The CDR3 length is 13 residues. Germline V gene lookup returns CDR1 GTSNPN and CDR2 SVGIG (reference sequence). The V end lost 2 bases, the J end lost 5 bases, and 12 bases lay between the germline ends. The DNA of the CDR3 is TGTGCCTGGAGTAGGAACAGTAGGACTGAAGCTTTCTTT. Encoded protein: CAWSRNSRTEAFF.

The CDR3 region is CASSPTGGGELFF. The CDR3 DNA is TGTGCCAGTAGTCCTACAGGGGGCGGGGAGCTGTTTTTT. The chain recombines TRBV19 with TRBJ2-2; 8 bases line up with TRBD1. The V gene end was trimmed by 5 bases and the J gene end by 7 bases; junction bases not matched to a gene: 3. Per germline, CDR1 LNHDA and CDR2 SQIVND (reference sequence). This CDR3 has 13 amino acids.

The chain combines TRBV2 with TRBJ2-7; possible D gene TRBD1, 5 bases. The CDR3 totals 13 residues. CDR1 is SNHLY, CDR2 FYNNEI, per germline. V was cut by 3 bases and J by 5 bases, with 11 bases left in between. CDR3 loop: CASSDRVFDEQYF. The CDR3 DNA is TGTGCCAGCAGTGACAGGGTTTTCGACGAGCAGTACTTC. Full variable domain (rest looked up from reference TRBV2 and TRBJ2-7): EPEVTQTPSHQVTQMGQEVILRCVPISNHLYFYWYRQILGQKVEFLVSFYNNEISEKSEIFDDQFSVERPDGSNFTLKIRSTKLEDSAMYFCASSDRVFDEQYFGPGTRLTVT.

This rearrangement joins TRBV27 to TRBJ2-3; 14 nucleotides agree with TRBD2. The germline CDR1 and CDR2 sequences are MNHEY and SMNVEV (reference sequence). The CDR3 has 16 residues. The ends lost 1 base at V and 6 bases at J; junction bases unmatched: 3. For the CDR3, the DNA is TGTGCCAGCAGTTTATACGGGACTAGCGGGGGCGATACGCAGTATTTT. It encodes CASSLYGTSGGDTQYF.

The J gene is TRBJ1-2, the V gene TRBV29-1; the match to TRBD1 covers 10 bases. This CDR3 is 13 amino acids long. With V trimmed by 3 bases and J by 7 bases, 5 bases remained unmatched. Germline V gene sequence: CDR1 SQVTM, CDR2 ANQGSEA. The CDR3 reads CSVEGDRGSGYTF. CDR3 DNA sequence: TGCAGCGTTGAGGGGGACAGGGGTTCTGGCTACACCTTC. Together with reference TRBV29-1 and TRBJ1-2, the CDR3 gives the full variable domain: SAVISQKPSRDICQRGTSLTIQCQVDSQVTMMFWYRQQPGQSLTLIATANQGSEATYESGFVIDKFPISRPNLTFSTLTVSNMSPEDSSIYLCSVEGDRGSGYTFGSGTRLTVV.

The CDR3 bases are TGTGCCACCAGTGACCCACCGGGCGGGGCGTACACAGATACGCAGTATTTT. This gives the protein CATSDPPGGAYTDTQYF. This chain joins TRBV24-1 and TRBJ2-3, with a tentative D call TRBD2 (6 bases). V gave up 4 bases and J gave up 2 bases, with 18 bases separating them. From germline, CDR1 is KGHDR and CDR2 SFDVKD. The length of the CDR3 is 17 residues.

This clone was counted ten times or more. The chain couples TRBV3-1 (or the pseudogene TRBV3-2) to TRBJ2-3; D is ambiguous. CDR1 LGHDT and CDR2 YNNKEL come from the germline V gene (reference sequence). Deletions cut 4 bases from V and 0 bases from J, with 14 bases between. The CDR3 covers 16 residues. For the CDR3, the DNA is TGTGCCAGCAGCCCAAACAGTGGCACTAGCACAGATACGCAGTATTTT. This encodes CASSPNSGTSTDTQYF.

The chain carries TRBV4-1 and TRBJ1-1, with no clear D. V lost 1 base and J 11 bases, leaving 17 bases between the germline ends. Germline V gene data show CDR1 as MGHRA and CDR2 as YSYEKL. This CDR3 is 14 amino acids long. The CDR3 loop reads CASSQATFGVEAFF. DNA for the CDR3: TGCGCCAGCAGCCAAGCTACATTCGGGGTGGAGGCTTTCTTT.